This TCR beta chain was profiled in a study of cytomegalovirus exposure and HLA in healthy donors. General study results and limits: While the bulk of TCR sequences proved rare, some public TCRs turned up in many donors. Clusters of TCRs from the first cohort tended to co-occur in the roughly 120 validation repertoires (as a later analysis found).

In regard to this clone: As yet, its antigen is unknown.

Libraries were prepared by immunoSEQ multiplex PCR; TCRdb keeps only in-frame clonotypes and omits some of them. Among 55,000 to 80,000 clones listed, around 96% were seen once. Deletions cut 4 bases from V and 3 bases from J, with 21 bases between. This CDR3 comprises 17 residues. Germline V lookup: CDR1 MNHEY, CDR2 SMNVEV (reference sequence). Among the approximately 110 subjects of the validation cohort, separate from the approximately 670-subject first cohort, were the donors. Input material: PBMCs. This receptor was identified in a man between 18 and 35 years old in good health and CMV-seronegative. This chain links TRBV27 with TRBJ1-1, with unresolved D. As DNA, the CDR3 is TGTGCCAGCAGTTCGCACGTTACCACCGGGTCACACACTGAAGCTTTCTTT. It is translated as CASSSHVTTGSHTEAFF.